This TCR beta chain is from a study of T cell responses to AZD1222 COVID-19 vaccine. The study, taken as a whole, reports: Only after the peak T cell response were repertoires sampled. Mostly white British, mostly female donors; authors suggested clonal diversity may be underestimated. As reported, nearly half of all spike-specific TCRs target variant regions that are unmutated.

Notes on this clone: Its antigen remains unknown.

This table comes from immunoSEQ multiplex PCR, and its TCRdb copy is limited to in-frame clones, with some not included. Counted here are fewer than 150,000 clones, roughly nine tenths occurring once; the ten biggest clones make up roughly 1.7%. The study pooled second doses at about 4 or about 12 weeks. Between the trimmed V and J ends, which lost 6 bases and 0 bases, there was a span of 9 bases. CDR3 length: 13 amino acids. In germline, CDR1 is SEHNR, CDR2 FQNEAQ (reference sequence). Sequences were derived from peripheral blood, sampled 28 days after the second AZD1222 dose. This clonotype was obtained from an adult who received the AZD1222 COVID-19 vaccine. The chain recombines TRBV7-9 with TRBJ2-7; D is ambiguous. This CDR3 is CASSSDVSYEQYF. In DNA form, the CDR3 reads TGTGCCAGCAGTTCCGACGTCTCCTACGAGCAGTACTTC.